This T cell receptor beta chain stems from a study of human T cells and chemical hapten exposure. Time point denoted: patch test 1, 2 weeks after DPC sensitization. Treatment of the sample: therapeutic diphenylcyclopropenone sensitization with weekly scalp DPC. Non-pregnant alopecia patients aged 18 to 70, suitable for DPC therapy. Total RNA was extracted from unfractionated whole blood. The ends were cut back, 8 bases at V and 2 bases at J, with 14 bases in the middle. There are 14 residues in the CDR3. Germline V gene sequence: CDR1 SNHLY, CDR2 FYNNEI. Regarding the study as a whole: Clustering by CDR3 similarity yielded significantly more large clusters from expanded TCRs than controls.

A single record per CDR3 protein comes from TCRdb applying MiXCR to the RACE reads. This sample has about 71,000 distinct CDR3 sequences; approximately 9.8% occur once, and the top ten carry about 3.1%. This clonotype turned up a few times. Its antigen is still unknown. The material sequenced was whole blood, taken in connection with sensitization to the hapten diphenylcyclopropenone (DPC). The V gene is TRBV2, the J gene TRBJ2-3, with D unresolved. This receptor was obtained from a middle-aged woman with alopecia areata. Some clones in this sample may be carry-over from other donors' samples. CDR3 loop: CASLARQATDTQYF. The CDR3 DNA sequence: TGTGCCAGCCTCGCTAGGCAGGCCACAGATACGCAGTATTTT.